This TCR beta chain emerged from a study of CD8+ T cells in alopecia areata (dated by TCRdb to between 2017 and 2018). About the study as a whole: Treated patients were enrolled in an open-label pilot trial of oral tofacitinib, 5 to 10 mg twice daily, for moderate-to-severe alopecia areata. Biopsies were taken from tofacitinib-treated patients at baseline and again at 4 and 24 weeks into treatment, and several of those patients also had a later scalp biopsy. RNA came from the PAXgene miRNA kit for fixed scalp, the miRNeasy kit for PBMCs, and the RNeasy kit for mouse skin. The study used high-throughput TCRbeta sequencing to examine T cell clonal expansion in alopecia areata, in both the C3H/HeJ mouse model and human patients. Scalp clonality was compared across normal scalp (n=4), patchy alopecia areata scalp (n=8), and alopecia totalis/universalis scalp (n=8). immunoSEQ multiplex PCR using 35 Vbeta forward primers and 13 Jbeta reverse primers was used to amplify TCRbeta CDR3 regions. Tofacitinib was administered for 6 to 18 months, and 6 months of follow-up off drug were then conducted to assess delayed response and recurrence. In humans, TCRbeta sequencing was performed on scalp tissue and on sorted CD4+ and CD8+ peripheral blood T cells from healthy controls and from patients with patchy or totalis/universalis alopecia areata. Study-wide findings and limitations: Shared TCR sequences between patients were less evident than in mice, which may be partly attributable to HLA diversity in the patient population. Compared with normal scalp, lesional scalp, particularly in alopecia totalis/universalis, had higher clonality and more expanded CD8+ clones, which suggests antigenic drive. Unlike mouse skin, where gammadelta T cells dominate, normal human skin contains resident alphabeta T cells that get sequenced too, which complicates analysis of the scalp TCR repertoire.

Taken from the germline V gene, the CDR1 and CDR2 loops are MGHDK and SYGVNS. The CDR3 sequence holds 15 residues, the cysteine and phenylalanine included. CDR3 DNA only is kept here, 45 bases in frame from base 1. Relative to germline, V is missing 3 bases and J is missing 4 bases, with 5 bases of the junction outside any gene match. Explained via the paper, the time point label denotes: baseline before oral tofacitinib. From alopecia areata patients, peripheral blood was collected along with lesional scalp punch biopsies. PBMCs were isolated by density centrifugation and stained for CD3, CD4 and CD8, after which CD4+ and CD8+ T cells were sorted on a FACSAria. The library came from the immunoSEQ multiplex PCR assay. For TCR sequencing, RNA was extracted from every sample and reverse transcribed into cDNA to serve as template. First-strand cDNA was synthesized with SuperScript III using a 2:1 mix of oligo-dT and random hexamers. Amplification bias was assessed with a synthetic immune receptor repertoire, and residual bias was removed computationally. As for how the authors treated the data: Raw reads were preprocessed for error removal, and CDR3 was defined according to IMGT conventions as running from the conserved cysteine to phenylalanine. Clonality was computed as 1 minus the Shannon entropy, with the entropy normalized by log2 of the number of productive unique TCRs. Whether each scalp clone was CD4 or CD8 was inferred by checking scalp TCRbeta sequences against the CD4 and CD8 repertoires from sorted blood. TCRdb provides this immuneACCESS table in a form limited to in-frame rearrangements. Some clones are lacking; in checked studies, under half of them reflect an unresolved V gene, and why the rest are absent is not known. V and J calls and clone size are as listed in that table; D and trimming were resolved from the DNA. This sample lists 150,000 to 200,000 clones; over 50% were detected once. The ten largest make up roughly 14% of the sample.

Concerning this clone itself: The target of this receptor is not known. No base quality values were provided; no much bigger clone lies one nucleotide off.

The receptor was isolated from a human donor with alopecia areata. The V gene is TRBV25-1 and the J gene is TRBJ2-7, and 11 junctional nucleotides match TRBD1. The sample here was CD4+ T cells sorted from blood, taken at week 0. The CDR3 protein: CASSDIGQGAYEQYF. The DNA sequence reads TGTGCCAGCAGTGATATAGGACAGGGGGCATACGAGCAGTACTTC.